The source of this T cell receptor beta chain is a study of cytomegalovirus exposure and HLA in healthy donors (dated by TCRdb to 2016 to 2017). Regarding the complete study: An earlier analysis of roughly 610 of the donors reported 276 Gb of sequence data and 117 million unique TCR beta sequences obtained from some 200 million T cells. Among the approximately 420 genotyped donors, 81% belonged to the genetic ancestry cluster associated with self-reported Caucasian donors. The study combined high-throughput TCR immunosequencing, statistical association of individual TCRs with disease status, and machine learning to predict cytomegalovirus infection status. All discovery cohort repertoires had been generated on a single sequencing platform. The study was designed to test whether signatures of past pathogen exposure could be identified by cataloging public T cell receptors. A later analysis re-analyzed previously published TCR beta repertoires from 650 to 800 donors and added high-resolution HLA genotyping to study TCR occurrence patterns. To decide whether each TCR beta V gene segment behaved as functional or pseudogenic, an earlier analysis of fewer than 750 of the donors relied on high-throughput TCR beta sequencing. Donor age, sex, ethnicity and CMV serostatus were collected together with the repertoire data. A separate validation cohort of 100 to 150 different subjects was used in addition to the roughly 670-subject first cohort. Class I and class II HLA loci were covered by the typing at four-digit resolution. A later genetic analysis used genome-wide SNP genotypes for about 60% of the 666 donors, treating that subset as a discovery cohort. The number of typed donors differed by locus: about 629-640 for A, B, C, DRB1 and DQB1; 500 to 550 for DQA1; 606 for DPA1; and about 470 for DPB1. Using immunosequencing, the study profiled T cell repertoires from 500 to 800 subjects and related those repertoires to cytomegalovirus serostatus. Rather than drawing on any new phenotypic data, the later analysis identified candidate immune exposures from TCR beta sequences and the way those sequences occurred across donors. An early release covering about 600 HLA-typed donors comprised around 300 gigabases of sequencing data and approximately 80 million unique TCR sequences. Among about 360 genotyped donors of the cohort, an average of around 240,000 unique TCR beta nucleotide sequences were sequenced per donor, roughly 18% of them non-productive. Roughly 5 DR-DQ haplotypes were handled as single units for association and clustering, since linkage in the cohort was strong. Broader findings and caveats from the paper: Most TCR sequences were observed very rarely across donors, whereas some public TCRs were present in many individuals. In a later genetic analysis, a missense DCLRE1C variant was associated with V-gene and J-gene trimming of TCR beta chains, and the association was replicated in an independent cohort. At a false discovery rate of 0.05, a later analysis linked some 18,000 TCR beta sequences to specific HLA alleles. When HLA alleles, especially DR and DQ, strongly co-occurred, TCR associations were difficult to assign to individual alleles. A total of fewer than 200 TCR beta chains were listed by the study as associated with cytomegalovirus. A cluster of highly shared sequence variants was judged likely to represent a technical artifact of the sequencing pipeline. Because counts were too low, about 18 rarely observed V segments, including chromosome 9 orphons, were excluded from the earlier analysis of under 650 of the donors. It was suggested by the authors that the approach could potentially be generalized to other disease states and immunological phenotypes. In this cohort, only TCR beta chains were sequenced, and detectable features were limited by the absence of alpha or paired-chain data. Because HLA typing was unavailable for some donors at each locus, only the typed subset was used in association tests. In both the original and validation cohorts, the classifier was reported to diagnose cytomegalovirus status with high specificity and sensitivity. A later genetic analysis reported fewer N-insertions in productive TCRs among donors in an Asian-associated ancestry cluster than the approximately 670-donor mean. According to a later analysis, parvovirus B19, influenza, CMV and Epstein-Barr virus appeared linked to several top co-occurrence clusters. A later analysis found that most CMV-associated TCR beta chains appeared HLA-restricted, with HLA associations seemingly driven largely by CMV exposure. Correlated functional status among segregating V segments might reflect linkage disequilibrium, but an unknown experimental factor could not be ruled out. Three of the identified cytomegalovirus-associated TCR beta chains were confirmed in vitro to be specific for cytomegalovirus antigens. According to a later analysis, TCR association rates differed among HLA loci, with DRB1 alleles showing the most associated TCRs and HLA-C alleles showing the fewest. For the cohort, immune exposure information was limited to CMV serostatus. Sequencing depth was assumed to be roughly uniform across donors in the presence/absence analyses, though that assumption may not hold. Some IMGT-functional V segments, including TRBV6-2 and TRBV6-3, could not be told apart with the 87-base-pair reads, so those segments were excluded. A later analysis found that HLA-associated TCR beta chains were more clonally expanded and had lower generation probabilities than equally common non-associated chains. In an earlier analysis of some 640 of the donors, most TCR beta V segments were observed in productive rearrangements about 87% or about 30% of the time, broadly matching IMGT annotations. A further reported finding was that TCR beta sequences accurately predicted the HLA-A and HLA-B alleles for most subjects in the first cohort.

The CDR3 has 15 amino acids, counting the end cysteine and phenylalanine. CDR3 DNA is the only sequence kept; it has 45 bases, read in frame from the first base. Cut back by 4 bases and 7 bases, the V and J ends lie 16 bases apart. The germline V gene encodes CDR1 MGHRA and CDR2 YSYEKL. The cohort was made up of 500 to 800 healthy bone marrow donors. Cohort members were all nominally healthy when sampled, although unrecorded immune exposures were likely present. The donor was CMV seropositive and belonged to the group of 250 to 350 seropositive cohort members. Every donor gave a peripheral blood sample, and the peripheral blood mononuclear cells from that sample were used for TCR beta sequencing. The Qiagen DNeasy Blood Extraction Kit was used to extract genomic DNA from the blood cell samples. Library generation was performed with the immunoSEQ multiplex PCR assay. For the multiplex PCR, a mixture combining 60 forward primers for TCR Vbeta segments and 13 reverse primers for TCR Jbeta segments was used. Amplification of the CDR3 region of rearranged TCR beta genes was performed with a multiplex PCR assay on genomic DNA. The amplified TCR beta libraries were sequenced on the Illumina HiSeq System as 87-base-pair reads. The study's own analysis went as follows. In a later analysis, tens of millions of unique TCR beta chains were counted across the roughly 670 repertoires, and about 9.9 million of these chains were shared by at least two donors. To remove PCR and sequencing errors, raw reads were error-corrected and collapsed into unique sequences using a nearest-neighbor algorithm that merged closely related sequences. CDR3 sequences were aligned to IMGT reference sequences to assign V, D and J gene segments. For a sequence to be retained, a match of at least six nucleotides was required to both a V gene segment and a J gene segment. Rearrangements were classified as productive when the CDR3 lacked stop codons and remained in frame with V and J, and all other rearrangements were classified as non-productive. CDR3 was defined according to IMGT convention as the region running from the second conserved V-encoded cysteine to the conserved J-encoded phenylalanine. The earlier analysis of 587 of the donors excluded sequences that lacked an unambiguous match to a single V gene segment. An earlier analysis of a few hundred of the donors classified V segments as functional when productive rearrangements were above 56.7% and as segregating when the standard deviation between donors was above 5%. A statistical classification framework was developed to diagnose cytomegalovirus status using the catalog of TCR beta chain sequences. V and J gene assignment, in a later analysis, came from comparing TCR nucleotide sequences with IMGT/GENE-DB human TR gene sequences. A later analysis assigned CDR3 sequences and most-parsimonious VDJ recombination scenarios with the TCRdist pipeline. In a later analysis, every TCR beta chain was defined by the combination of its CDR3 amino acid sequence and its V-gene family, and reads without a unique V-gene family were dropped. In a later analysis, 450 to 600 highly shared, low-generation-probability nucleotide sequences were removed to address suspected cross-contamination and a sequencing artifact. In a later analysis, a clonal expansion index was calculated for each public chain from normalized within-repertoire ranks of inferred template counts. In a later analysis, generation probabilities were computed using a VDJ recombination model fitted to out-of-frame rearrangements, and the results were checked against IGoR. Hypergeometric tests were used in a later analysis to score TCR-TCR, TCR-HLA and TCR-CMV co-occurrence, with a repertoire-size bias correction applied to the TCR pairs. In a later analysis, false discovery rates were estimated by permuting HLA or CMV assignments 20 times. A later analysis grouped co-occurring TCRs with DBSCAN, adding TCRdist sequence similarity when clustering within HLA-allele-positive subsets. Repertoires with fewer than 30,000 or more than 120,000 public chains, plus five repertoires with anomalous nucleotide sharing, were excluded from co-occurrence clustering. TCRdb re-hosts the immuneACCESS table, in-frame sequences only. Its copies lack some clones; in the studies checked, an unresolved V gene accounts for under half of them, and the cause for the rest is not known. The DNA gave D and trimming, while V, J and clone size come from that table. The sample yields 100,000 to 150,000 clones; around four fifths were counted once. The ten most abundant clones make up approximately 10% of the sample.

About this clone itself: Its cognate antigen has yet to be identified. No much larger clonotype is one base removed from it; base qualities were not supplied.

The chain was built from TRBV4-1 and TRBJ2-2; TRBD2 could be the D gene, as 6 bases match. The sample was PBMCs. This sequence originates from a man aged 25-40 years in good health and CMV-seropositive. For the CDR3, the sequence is CASSRTGGPVGELFF. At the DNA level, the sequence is TGCGCCAGCAGCCGTACAGGAGGGCCTGTCGGGGAGCTGTTTTTT.